This T cell receptor (beta chain) was identified during a study of T cell responses to AZD1222 COVID-19 vaccine. The study's findings and limits: Just a handful of people given AZD1222 tested seropositive at baseline.

TCRdb's copy holds only in-frame clones and misses some; the assay was immunoSEQ multiplex PCR. The repertoire holds about 25,000 clones, with around 87% as singletons. CDR3 length equals 15 residues. Germline V CDR1 and CDR2: MNHEY, SVGEGT. V lost 5 bases to trimming and J lost 0 bases, with 10 bases between them. This clone has only a few counts. The antigen is not known. The study pooled second doses at about 4 or about 12 weeks. The genes are TRBV6-2 or TRBV6-3 and TRBJ2-2; D is unclear. This clonotype was sampled from an adult who received the AZD1222 COVID-19 vaccine. The starting material was peripheral blood, obtained 28 days after the second AZD1222 dose. Written as DNA, the CDR3 is TGTGCCAGCAGTCGTGACCTTCCGAACACCGGGGAGCTGTTTTTT. It translates to CASSRDLPNTGELFF.